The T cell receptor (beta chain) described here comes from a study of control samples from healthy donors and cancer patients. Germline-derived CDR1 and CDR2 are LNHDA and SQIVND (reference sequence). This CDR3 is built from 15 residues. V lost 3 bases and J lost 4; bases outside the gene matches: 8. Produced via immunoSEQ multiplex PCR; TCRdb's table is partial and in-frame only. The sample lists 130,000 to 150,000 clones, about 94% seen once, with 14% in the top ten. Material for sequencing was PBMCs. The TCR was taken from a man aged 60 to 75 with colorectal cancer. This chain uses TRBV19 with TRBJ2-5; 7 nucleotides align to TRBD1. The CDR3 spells CASSMGDRARETQYF. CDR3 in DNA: TGTGCCAGTAGTATGGGCGACAGGGCACGAGAGACCCAGTACTTC.